A single sample is the source of the 8 T cell receptor beta chains below, sequenced in a study of blood T cell repertoires in COVID-19. TCRdb keeps only in-frame clones here, not all; method: immunoSEQ multiplex PCR. The sample lists about 290,000 clones; roughly nine tenths were seen once. What was sequenced was PBMCs or T cells enriched from blood (not recorded which). The source of these receptors is a woman in her forties who had recovered from COVID-19.

This clone was counted only a few times. The chain is built from TRBV10-3 and TRBJ2-1; D is uncertain. This CDR3 has 12 amino acids. The germline CDR1 and CDR2 sequences are ENHRY and SYGVKD. V lost 5 bases and J lost 7, with 9 bases in between. The CDR3 here is CAISQVVNEQFF. The CDR3 coding sequence is TGTGCCATCAGTCAGGTGGTAAATGAGCAGTTCTTC.

This sequence joins TRBV2 and TRBJ2-1; D perhaps matches TRBD2 (6 bases). Germline V gives CDR1 SNHLY, CDR2 FYNNEI. The V end lost 10 bases, the J end lost 0 bases, and 25 bases lay between the germline ends. The CDR3 is 18 amino acids. The CDR3 region is CAIPSVHFETSSYNEQFF. The DNA of the CDR3 is TGTGCCATCCCTTCCGTCCACTTCGAGACTAGCTCCTACAATGAGCAGTTCTTC.

The chain employs TRBV4-1 and TRBJ2-7; TRBD2 matches 13 bases. V was clipped by 10 bases and J by 1 base; unmatched bases: 7. The length of the CDR3 is 15 residues. CDR1 MGHRA and CDR2 YSYEKL come from the germline V gene. CDR3 bases: TGCGCCACCAGACGGACTAGCGGGGGATCCTACGAGCAGTACTTC. Residues: CATRRTSGGSYEQYF.

The chain has TRBV4-2 and TRBJ1-2; 9 bases are a match to TRBD1. The V gene's germline CDR1 is LGHNA and CDR2 YNFKEQ. The trim removed 4 bases at V and 6 bases at J, leaving 9 bases unmatched. The CDR3 length is 15 residues. The CDR3 sequence is CASSRGQGAHNGYTF. DNA of the CDR3: TGTGCCAGCAGCCGGGGACAGGGTGCCCATAATGGCTACACCTTC.

The chain couples TRBV4-3 to TRBJ1-2; D remains unclear. Trimming stripped 5 bases from V and 7 bases from J, with 17 bases between. Germline lookup yields CDR1 LGHNA and CDR2 YSLEER. The CDR3 covers 14 residues. CDR3 DNA: TGCGCCAGCAGCATCCAAGGTCGGGTTACTGGCTACACCTTC. Translated: CASSIQGRVTGYTF.

The chain combines TRBV19 with TRBJ1-5; no clear D gene. V lost 3 bases to trimming and J lost 1 base, with 16 bases between them. Germline V gives CDR1 LNHDA, CDR2 SQIVND (reference sequence). This CDR3 has 17 residues. The CDR3 bases are TGTGCCAGTAGTATCCGGCAGGCGAATAAAAGCAATCAGCCCCAGCATTTT. Residues: CASSIRQANKSNQPQHF.

V and J are TRBV4-1 and TRBJ1-1, with D possibly being TRBD1 (6 bases). With 5 bases removed from V and 5 bases from J, the gap between germline ends came to 24 bases. The CDR3 has 17 residues. Germline lookup yields CDR1 MGHRA and CDR2 YSYEKL. The CDR3 sequence: CASSSPRESRGGTEAFF. In DNA form, the CDR3 reads TGCGCCAGCAGCTCACCCCGCGAATCCAGGGGCGGGACTGAAGCTTTCTTT.

The chain joins TRBV5-8 to TRBJ2-5; D may be TRBD2 (5 bases). The CDR3 has 16 residues. Germline V gene lookup returns CDR1 SGHTS and CDR2 YDEGEE. V was trimmed by 1 base and J by 3 bases, leaving 16 bases between them. The chain's CDR3 is CASSLTRAGPEETQYF. The CDR3 DNA reads as TGTGCCAGCAGCTTGACGAGGGCCGGCCCAGAAGAGACCCAGTACTTC.